This paragraph covers one T cell receptor (beta chain) sequence. The method was immunoSEQ multiplex PCR; TCRdb's version includes in-frame clones alone and lacks a portion of them. The sample records 430,000 or so clones, around 90% being singletons. The data derive from a study of blood T cell repertoires in COVID-19. It was during active infection that Seattle patients were enrolled and then longitudinally followed. The receptor comes from a man between 18 and 35 years old with COVID-19, enrolled during active disease. The sample comprised peripheral blood.

The CDR3 here is CASSPPGETQYF. DNA for the CDR3: TGTGCCAGCAGCCCCCCCGGGGAGACCCAGTACTTC. This rearrangement joins TRBV4-2 to TRBJ2-5; D is ambiguous. The V end lost 4 bases, the J end lost 5 bases, and 8 bases lay between the germline ends. The CDR3 loop spans 12 amino acids. CDR1 is LGHNA, CDR2 YNFKEQ, per germline.